This T cell receptor beta chain was sequenced in a study of blood T cell repertoires in COVID-19. Study context: Acute and convalescent COVID-19 samples came from the United States, Italy and Spain.

As originally analysed: Amplification of reference gene primers provided the estimated nucleated cell counts. Generated by immunoSEQ multiplex PCR, the TCRdb table keeps only in-frame clones and is missing some. That table gives V, J and clone size, and the DNA gave D and trimming. This table holds roughly 180,000 clones, about 78% found once. The CDR3 loop spans 19 amino acids. With V trimmed by 6 bases and J by 0 bases, 15 bases remained unmatched. Germline V CDR1 and CDR2: MDHEN, SYDVKM. The rearrangement joins TRBV28 to TRBJ2-7; 12 nucleotides line up with TRBD2. The sequencing input was peripheral blood. This TCR derives from a woman between 50 and 59 years old with active or convalescent COVID-19. The CDR3 nucleotides are TGTGCCAGCAGCCGCCGTCTGGGGACTAGCGGGCTTAGCTCCTACGAGCAGTACTTC. It translates to CASSRRLGTSGLSSYEQYF. Full variable domain (rest looked up from reference TRBV28 and TRBJ2-7): DVKVTQSSRYLVKRTGEKVFLECVQDMDHENMFWYRQDPGLGLRLIYFSYDVKMKEKGDIPEGYSVSREKKERFSLILESASTNQTSMYLCASSRRLGTSGLSSYEQYFGPGTRLTVT.